The present TCR beta chain was sequenced within a study of T cell changes during pregnancy in multiple sclerosis. Method: immunoSEQ multiplex PCR; TCRdb's copy keeps in-frame clones and lacks some. The sample carries roughly 60,000 clones, roughly 92% recorded once. CDR1 and CDR2 from the germline V gene are SEHNR and FQNEAQ (reference sequence). J was trimmed by 3 bases and V by 2 bases; bases with no gene match: 19. The CDR3 runs to 19 residues. This chain uses TRBV7-9 with TRBJ2-7, with 7 bases that match TRBD1. The sample was peripheral blood, taken in the second trimester of pregnancy. This clonotype was sampled from a female donor with multiple sclerosis, enrolled in a pregnancy study. The CDR3 protein is CASSLRSPQGTDNFYEQYF. CDR3 in DNA: TGTGCCAGCAGCTTAAGGTCCCCGCAGGGGACAGACAATTTCTACGAGCAGTACTTC.